The rows below give T cell receptor beta chains drawn from one sample of a study of T cell responses to AZD1222 COVID-19 vaccine. Using immunoSEQ multiplex PCR, the repertoire was profiled, and TCRdb retains in-frame clones only, with some absent. Of tens of thousands of clones listed, about four fifths are singletons. The sample here was peripheral blood, taken on day 0 of AZD1222 vaccination. These receptors were collected from an adult in good health. The CDR3 runs from the conserved cysteine through the conserved F or W. A D gene is named only where the DNA matches it firmly. Clone size is shown for a subset of rows, as once, few, many or a class of expanded clone.

V gene	D gene	J gene	clone size	CDR3 protein	CDR3 DNA
TRBV2	-	TRBJ1-2	-	CASTPRADGYTF	TGTGCCAGCACCCCCAGGGCGGATGGCTACACCTTC
TRBV3-1/TRBV3-2	TRBD1	TRBJ1-6	-	CASRGTGSRGSPLHF	TGTGCCAGCAGGGGGACAGGGTCCCGGGGATCACCCCTCCACTTT
TRBV21-1	-	TRBJ2-1	-	CASSPTSGGGSREFF	TGTGCCAGCAGCCCGACTAGCGGGGGGGGAAGTCGTGAGTTCTTC
TRBV7-9	-	TRBJ1-2	-	CASSPEGGARAYGYTF	TGTGCCAGCAGCCCTGAGGGGGGGGCGCGGGCCTATGGCTACACCTTC
TRBV28	-	TRBJ1-6	-	CASTNSGSDNSPLHF	TGTGCCAGCACCAACTCAGGGAGTGATAATTCACCCCTCCACTTT
TRBV5-1	TRBD1	TRBJ1-1	-	CASSLGPGTGNSDTEAFF	TGCGCCAGCAGCTTGGGACCCGGGACAGGCAACAGTGACACTGAAGCTTTCTTT
TRBV6-1	-	TRBJ2-7	-	CASSDRAGPYEQYF	TGTGCCAGCAGTGACAGGGCAGGGCCCTACGAGCAGTACTTC
TRBV29-1	TRBD1	TRBJ2-3	-	CSVDRGSDTQYF	TGCAGCGTTGACAGGGGGTCAGATACGCAGTATTTT
TRBV12-5	TRBD1	TRBJ2-7	-	CASGLERPGQSLYEQYF	TGTGCTAGTGGTTTGGAACGTCCGGGACAGTCCCTTTACGAGCAGTACTTC
TRBV3-1/TRBV3-2	TRBD1	TRBJ1-1	-	CASSRGTGGRTEAFF	TGTGCCAGCAGCCGGGGGACAGGGGGGCGGACTGAAGCTTTCTTT
TRBV6-4	-	TRBJ1-1	-	CASSDRPNTEAFF	TGTGCCAGCAGTGACAGACCGAACACTGAAGCTTTCTTT
TRBV7-8	TRBD2	TRBJ2-3	-	CASSLVTSGGRPIGTDTQYF	TGTGCCAGCAGCTTAGTGACTAGCGGGGGCCGACCCATAGGCACAGATACGCAGTATTTT
TRBV5-1	TRBD1	TRBJ2-5	-	CASSLDRGKETQYF	TGCGCCAGCAGCTTGGACAGGGGAAAAGAGACCCAGTACTTC
TRBV10-3	TRBD1	TRBJ1-3	-	CAIRAPGQQRNTIYF	TGTGCCATCAGGGCCCCGGGACAGCAAAGAAACACCATATATTTT
TRBV6-5	TRBD1	TRBJ2-1	-	CASSYGGQGYNEQFF	TGTGCCAGCAGTTACGGGGGACAGGGATACAATGAGCAGTTCTTC
TRBV3-1/TRBV3-2	-	TRBJ2-7	-	CATQGFYEQYF	TGTGCCACCCAGGGCTTCTACGAGCAGTACTTC
TRBV24-1	-	TRBJ1-2	-	CATSDIYGYTF	TGTGCCACCAGTGACATCTATGGCTACACCTTC
TRBV2	-	TRBJ1-4	-	CASNHRYVGNLSEKLFF	TGTGCCAGCAACCACCGATACGTGGGGAACCTAAGTGAAAAACTGTTTTTT
TRBV7-8	-	TRBJ1-1	-	CASIPGRVGTEAFF	TGTGCCAGCATCCCCGGTAGGGTGGGCACTGAAGCTTTCTTT
TRBV11-1	TRBD1	TRBJ1-6	few	CASSLVQGASPLHF	TGTGCCAGCAGCTTAGTACAGGGGGCTTCACCCCTCCACTTT
TRBV7-2	TRBD1	TRBJ2-4	-	CASSQIKQGRNIQYF	TGTGCCAGCAGCCAAATAAAACAGGGGCGTAACATTCAGTACTTC
TRBV10-3	-	TRBJ1-2	-	CAISESATDYGYTF	TGTGCCATCAGTGAGTCGGCGACTGACTATGGCTACACCTTC
TRBV30	-	TRBJ2-3	-	CAWSPGQTTDTQYF	TGTGCCTGGAGCCCAGGACAGACCACAGATACGCAGTATTTT
TRBV30	-	TRBJ1-1	few	CAWRDWTGEAFF	TGTGCCTGGAGGGACTGGACGGGAGAAGCTTTCTTT
TRBV19	-	TRBJ1-5	-	CASRSPVQPQHF	TGTGCCAGTAGATCACCCGTTCAGCCCCAGCATTTT
TRBV5-1	-	TRBJ2-2	-	CASSFSPNTGELFF	TGCGCCAGCAGCTTTTCCCCGAACACCGGGGAGCTGTTTTTT
TRBV6-1	-	TRBJ2-7	-	CASSDAYEQYF	TGTGCCAGCAGTGATGCCTACGAGCAGTACTTC
TRBV11-2	TRBD2	TRBJ2-5	-	CASSLGTSGVETQYF	TGTGCCAGCAGCTTAGGGACTAGCGGGGTGGAGACCCAGTACTTC
TRBV3-1/TRBV3-2	-	TRBJ1-5	-	CASSQEEGGEQPQHF	TGTGCCAGCAGCCAAGAAGAAGGGGGGGAGCAGCCCCAGCATTTT
TRBV28	-	TRBJ1-5	-	CASSQGGSNQPQHF	TGTGCCAGCAGTCAGGGTGGGAGCAATCAGCCCCAGCATTTT
TRBV7-2	TRBD2	TRBJ2-3	few	CASSLRTSGGARTQYF	TGTGCCAGCAGCTTACGGACTAGCGGGGGGGCGCGTACGCAGTATTTT
TRBV7-8	TRBD1	TRBJ1-2	-	CASSLGQGGGYTF	TGTGCCAGCAGCTTAGGACAGGGGGGTGGCTACACCTTC
TRBV6-5	-	TRBJ1-2	-	CASSYSRSNYGYTF	TGTGCCAGCAGTTACTCGCGAAGCAACTATGGCTACACCTTC
TRBV7-8	-	TRBJ2-3	once	CASRAGPSTDTQYF	TGTGCCAGCAGGGCCGGGCCTAGCACAGATACGCAGTATTTT
TRBV11-1	TRBD2	TRBJ2-2	-	CASSPRDYLRGGELFF	TGTGCCAGCAGCCCGCGGGACTACCTCCGTGGCGGGGAGCTGTTTTTT
TRBV10-3	-	TRBJ2-3	-	CAISEPRQGGSTDTQYF	TGTGCCATCAGTGAGCCCAGACAAGGTGGGAGCACAGATACGCAGTATTTT
TRBV6-1	-	TRBJ1-2	-	CASSEGRVRFFSGYTF	TGTGCCAGCAGTGAAGGGCGGGTCAGGTTTTTTTCTGGCTACACCTTC
TRBV6-2/TRBV6-3	-	TRBJ1-5	-	CASSQWGEQPQHF	TGTGCCAGCAGTCAGTGGGGGGAACAGCCCCAGCATTTT
TRBV5-1	TRBD2	TRBJ2-3	once	CASSLGLAISTDTQYF	TGCGCCAGCAGCTTAGGACTAGCAATCTCTACAGATACGCAGTATTTT
TRBV5-1	-	TRBJ1-1	few	CASRKTDGAEAFF	TGCGCCAGCAGAAAGACAGATGGGGCTGAAGCTTTCTTT
TRBV4-1	TRBD1	TRBJ2-7	-	CASSRLGQGGGEQYF	TGCGCCAGCAGCCGTCTAGGACAGGGGGGTGGCGAGCAGTACTTC
TRBV6-6	-	TRBJ1-1	-	CASSYPPNPEAFF	TGTGCCAGCAGTTATCCTCCAAATCCTGAAGCTTTCTTT
TRBV21-1	-	TRBJ2-7	-	CASSKGVLTRGYEQYF	TGTGCCAGCAGCAAAGGGGTACTGACGCGGGGATACGAGCAGTACTTC
TRBV7-2	TRBD2	TRBJ2-1	-	CASSLSGEYNEQFF	TGTGCCAGCAGCTTGAGCGGGGAGTACAATGAGCAGTTCTTC
TRBV28	-	TRBJ2-7	-	CASRNGGSNGEQYF	TGTGCCAGCAGGAACGGGGGTTCGAATGGCGAGCAGTACTTC
TRBV2	-	TRBJ2-5	-	CASSVYGIQETQYF	TGTGCCAGCAGTGTTTATGGGATCCAAGAGACCCAGTACTTC
TRBV7-6	-	TRBJ1-3	-	CAPHGSGNTIYF	TGTGCCCCGCATGGGTCTGGAAACACCATATATTTT
TRBV27	TRBD1	TRBJ1-5	-	CASRPSDRASQPQHF	TGTGCCAGCAGACCCTCGGACAGGGCCAGCCAGCCCCAGCATTTT
TRBV7-2	TRBD1	TRBJ2-5	-	CASRRGQRETQYF	TGTGCCAGCAGACGGGGACAGAGGGAGACCCAGTACTTC
TRBV29-1	TRBD1	TRBJ1-2	-	CSVRDSAFGYTF	TGCAGCGTTCGGGACAGTGCGTTTGGCTACACCTTC
TRBV7-7	TRBD2	TRBJ2-5	once	CASSPGLAGNQETQYF	TGTGCTAGCAGTCCGGGACTAGCGGGAAACCAAGAGACCCAGTACTTC
TRBV5-1	-	TRBJ2-3	-	CASSVTSNTDTQYF	TGCGCCAGCAGCGTGACTAGTAACACAGATACGCAGTATTTT
TRBV19	-	TRBJ2-1	-	CATSGGGFSYNEQFF	TGTGCCACCAGTGGGGGCGGGTTCTCCTACAATGAGCAGTTCTTC
TRBV5-1	TRBD1	TRBJ1-2	-	CASGNGQGDGYTF	TGCGCCAGCGGCAATGGACAGGGGGATGGCTACACCTTC
TRBV19	-	TRBJ1-5	-	CASRQGLYQPQHF	TGTGCCAGTAGACAGGGACTATATCAGCCCCAGCATTTT
TRBV11-2	TRBD2	TRBJ2-1	-	CASSPGLASYNEQFF	TGTGCCAGCAGCCCGGGACTAGCGAGCTACAATGAGCAGTTCTTC